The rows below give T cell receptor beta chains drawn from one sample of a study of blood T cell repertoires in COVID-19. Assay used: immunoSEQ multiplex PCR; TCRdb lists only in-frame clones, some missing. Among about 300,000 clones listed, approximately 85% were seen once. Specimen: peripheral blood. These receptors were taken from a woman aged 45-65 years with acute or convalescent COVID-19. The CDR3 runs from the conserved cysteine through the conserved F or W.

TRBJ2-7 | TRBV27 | CASSSPTSASYEQYF
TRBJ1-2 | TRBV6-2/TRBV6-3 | CASSLDRNGYTF
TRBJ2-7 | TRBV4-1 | CASSQRDTLGYEQYF
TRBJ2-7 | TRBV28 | CASSSPAEASYEQYF
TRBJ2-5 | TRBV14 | CASSPVTGRETQYF
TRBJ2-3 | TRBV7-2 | CASSLLFFSGGVTDTQYF
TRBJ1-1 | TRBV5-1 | CASSSDGGSEAFF
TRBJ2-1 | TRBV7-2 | CASSLMTSGIPQREQFF
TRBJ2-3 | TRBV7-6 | CASSLVVAGGTDTQYF
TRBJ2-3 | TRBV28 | CASRTPGQGNLF
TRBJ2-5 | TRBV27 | CASSLSGGETQYF
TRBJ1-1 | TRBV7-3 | CASSTTTMNTEAFF
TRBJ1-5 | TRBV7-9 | CASSFSNQPQHF
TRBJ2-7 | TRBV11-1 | CASSLEGPSGNYEQYF
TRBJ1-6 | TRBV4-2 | CASSPESLSSYNSPLHF
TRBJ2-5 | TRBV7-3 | CASSWDRQETQYF
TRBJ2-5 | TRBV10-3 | CAISLQAASQETQYF
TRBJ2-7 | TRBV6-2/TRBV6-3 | CASSLTSGISGDEQYF
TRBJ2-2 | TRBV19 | CASKRERNTGELFF
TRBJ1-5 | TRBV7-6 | CASSLVGGNQPQHF
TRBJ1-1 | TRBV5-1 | CASSLAGQGNTEAFF
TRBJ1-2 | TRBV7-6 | CASSLRTGEDGYTF